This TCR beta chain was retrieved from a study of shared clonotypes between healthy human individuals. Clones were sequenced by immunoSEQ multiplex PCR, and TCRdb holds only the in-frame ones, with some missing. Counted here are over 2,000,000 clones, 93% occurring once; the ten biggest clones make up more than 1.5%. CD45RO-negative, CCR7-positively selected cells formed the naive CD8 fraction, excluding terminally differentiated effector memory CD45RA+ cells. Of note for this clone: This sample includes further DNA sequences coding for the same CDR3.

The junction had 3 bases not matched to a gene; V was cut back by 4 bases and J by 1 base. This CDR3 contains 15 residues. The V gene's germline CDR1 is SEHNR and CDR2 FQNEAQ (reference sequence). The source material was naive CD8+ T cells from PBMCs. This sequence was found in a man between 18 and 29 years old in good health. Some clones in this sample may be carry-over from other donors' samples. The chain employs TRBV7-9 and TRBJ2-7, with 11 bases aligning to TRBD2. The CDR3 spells CASSSGTSGSYEQYF. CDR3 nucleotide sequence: TGTGCCAGCAGCTCCGGGACTAGCGGTTCCTACGAGCAGTACTTC.